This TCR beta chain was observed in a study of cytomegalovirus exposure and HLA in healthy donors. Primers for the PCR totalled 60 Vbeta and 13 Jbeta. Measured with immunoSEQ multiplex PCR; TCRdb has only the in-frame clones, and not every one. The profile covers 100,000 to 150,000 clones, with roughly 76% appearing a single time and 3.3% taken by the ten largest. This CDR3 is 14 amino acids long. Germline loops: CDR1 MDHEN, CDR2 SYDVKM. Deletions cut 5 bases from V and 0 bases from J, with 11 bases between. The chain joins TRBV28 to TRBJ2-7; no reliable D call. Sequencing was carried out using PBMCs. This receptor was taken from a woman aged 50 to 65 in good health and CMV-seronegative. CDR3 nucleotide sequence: TGTGCCAGCAGTATCCCGACACACTCCTACGAGCAGTACTTC. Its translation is CASSIPTHSYEQYF.